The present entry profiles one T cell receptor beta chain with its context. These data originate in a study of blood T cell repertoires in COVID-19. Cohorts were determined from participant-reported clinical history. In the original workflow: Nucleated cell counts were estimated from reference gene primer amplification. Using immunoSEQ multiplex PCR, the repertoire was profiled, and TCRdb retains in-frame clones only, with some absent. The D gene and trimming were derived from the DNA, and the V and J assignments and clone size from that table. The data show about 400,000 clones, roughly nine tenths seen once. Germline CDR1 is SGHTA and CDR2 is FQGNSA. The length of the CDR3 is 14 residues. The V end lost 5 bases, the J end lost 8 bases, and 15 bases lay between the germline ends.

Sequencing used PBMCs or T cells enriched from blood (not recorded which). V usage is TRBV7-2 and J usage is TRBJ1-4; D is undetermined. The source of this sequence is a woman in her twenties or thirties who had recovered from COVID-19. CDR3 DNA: TGTGCCAGCAGCCCTCGACCCGGACTGGAAAAACTGTTTTTT. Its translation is CASSPRPGLEKLFF.